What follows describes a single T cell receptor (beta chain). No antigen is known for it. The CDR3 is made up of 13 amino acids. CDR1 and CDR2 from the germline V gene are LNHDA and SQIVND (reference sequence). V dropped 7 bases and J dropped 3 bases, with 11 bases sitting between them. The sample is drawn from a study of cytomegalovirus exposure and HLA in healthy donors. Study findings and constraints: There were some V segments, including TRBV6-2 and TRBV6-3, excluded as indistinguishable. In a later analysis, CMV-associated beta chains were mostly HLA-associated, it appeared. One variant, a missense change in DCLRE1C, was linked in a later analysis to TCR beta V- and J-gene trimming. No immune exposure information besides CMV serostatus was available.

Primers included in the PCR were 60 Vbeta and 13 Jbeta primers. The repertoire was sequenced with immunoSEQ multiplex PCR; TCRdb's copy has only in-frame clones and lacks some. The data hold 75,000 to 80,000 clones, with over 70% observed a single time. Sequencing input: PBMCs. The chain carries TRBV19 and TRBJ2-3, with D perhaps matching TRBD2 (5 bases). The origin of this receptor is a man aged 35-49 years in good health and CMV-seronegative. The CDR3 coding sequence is TGTGCCAGTATCCCGACGGGAACAGATACGCAGTATTTT. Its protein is CASIPTGTDTQYF.